These 12 T cell receptor beta chains came from one sample sequenced in a study of T-cell memory formation after mild COVID-19. One entry per CDR3 protein, called by TCRdb with MiXCR from the 5' RACE reads. The data contain hundreds of thousands of distinct CDR3 sequences, less than 25% of them singletons. The sequencing input was PBMCs or a T cell subset sorted from them (not recorded which). Source of these receptors: an adult woman who had mild COVID-19 (a few samples of this study predate the infection). Cell type and time point are not known.

This chain joins TRBV11-3 and TRBJ2-1, with 8 nucleotides matching TRBD2. The CDR3 consists of 15 residues. J gave up 7 bases and V 1 base, and 6 bases lay outside the gene matches. Germline V gene lookup returns CDR1 SGHNT and CDR2 YENEEA. CDR3 in amino acids: CASSLVAGGINEQFF. For the CDR3, the DNA is TGTGCCAGCAGCTTAGTGGCGGGAGGCATTAATGAGCAGTTCTTC.

This clonotype was counted only a few times. This chain joins TRBV3-1 and TRBJ2-7; D possibly corresponds to TRBD2 (6 bases). The CDR3 spans 15 residues. Per the germline V gene, CDR1 is LGHDT and CDR2 is YNNKEL (reference sequence). V shed 4 bases and J shed 7 bases, with 20 bases lying between them. Here the CDR3 reads CASSPITGGPREQYF. CDR3 DNA: TGTGCCAGCAGCCCGATAACAGGAGGGCCCAGGGAGCAGTACTTC.

This chain's CDR3 is CASSWDSSSGNTIYF. The CDR3 DNA is TGTGCCAGTAGTTGGGATTCCAGCTCTGGAAACACCATATATTTT. The gene calls are TRBV19 and TRBJ1-3; D unresolved. The CDR3 consists of 15 residues. V lost 5 bases to trimming and J lost 0 bases, with 11 bases between them. CDR1 is LNHDA and CDR2 is SQIVND in the germline V gene (reference sequence).

This clonotype has at least ten counts. The genes are TRBV3-1 and TRBJ1-2; D gene ambiguous. This CDR3 is 17 amino acids long. V dropped 4 bases and J dropped 2 bases, with 20 bases sitting between them. Germline CDR1 reads LGHDT; CDR2 reads YNNKEL (reference sequence). CDR3 loop: CASSLAYVGYVNYGYTF. The CDR3 DNA sequence: TGTGCCAGCAGCCTCGCGTACGTGGGGTACGTGAACTATGGCTACACCTTC. Complete variable domain (other parts from reference TRBV3-1 and TRBJ1-2): DTAVSQTPKYLVTQMGNDKSIKCEQNLGHDTMYWYKQDSKKFLKIMFSYNNKELIINETVPNRFSPKSPDKAHLNLHINSLELGDSAVYFCASSLAYVGYVNYGYTFGSGTRLTVV.

The V gene is TRBV18, the J gene TRBJ2-7; TRBD1 matches at 7 bases. Germline trimming cut 0 bases from V and 3 bases from J; bases unmatched to any gene: 8. The CDR3 has 16 residues. Per the germline V gene, CDR1 is KGHSH and CDR2 is LQKENI. The CDR3 DNA is TGTGCCAGCTCACCACCGGACAGGCTCAACAGCTACGAGCAGTACTTC. Translating gives CASSPPDRLNSYEQYF.

This chain uses TRBV25-1 with TRBJ2-1; D remains ambiguous. Looked up from germline, CDR1 is MGHDK and CDR2 is SYGVNS. The CDR3 consists of 12 residues. Trimming took 0 bases from V and 10 from J, leaving 7 bases between them. For the CDR3, the DNA is TGTGCCAGCAGTGAATATGCACGGGAGCAGTTCTTC. This translates into CASSEYAREQFF.

This clonotype was observed a handful of times. The chain uses TRBV7-2 and TRBJ2-7; 12 bases agree with TRBD1. The length of the CDR3 is 15 residues. Looked up from germline, CDR1 is SGHTA and CDR2 is FQGNSA. The V gene end was trimmed by 1 base and the J gene end by 7 bases; junction bases not matched to a gene: 5. CDR3 region: CASSLGGTGGREQYF. The CDR3 DNA reads TGTGCCAGCAGCTTAGGAGGGACAGGGGGCAGGGAGCAGTACTTC.

This clonotype was found a few times. In DNA form, the CDR3 reads TGTGCCAGCAGTTACTCGACGCTGTACTGGGACACTGAAGCTTTCTTT. Amino acids: CASSYSTLYWDTEAFF. This chain connects TRBV6-5 to TRBJ1-1; no reliable D call. The length of the CDR3 is 16 residues. Deletions cut 0 bases from V and 3 bases from J, with 14 bases between. Germline V gives CDR1 MNHEY, CDR2 SVGAGI.

This clonotype turned up a few times. The chain employs TRBV7-2 and TRBJ2-7, with D possibly called TRBD1 or TRBD2 (6 bases each). The CDR3 is made up of 14 amino acids. Trimming took off 2 bases at V and 7 bases at J, with 15 bases between the two ends. Looked up from germline, CDR1 is SGHTA and CDR2 is FQGNSA. As DNA, the CDR3 is TGTGCCAGCAGCTTAAGTCGAACAGGGAGGGAGCAGTACTTC. This sequence encodes CASSLSRTGREQYF.

This clonotype was seen more than once but under ten times. V is TRBV27 and J is TRBJ1-1; the D is unclear. The CDR3 sequence is 13 residues long. In germline, CDR1 is MNHEY, CDR2 SMNVEV (reference sequence). The V end was cut by 10 bases, the J end by 0 bases, with 12 bases between. The CDR3 is CATQPGMNTEAFF. CDR3 bases: TGTGCCACCCAACCGGGGATGAACACTGAAGCTTTCTTT.

This clonotype was seen only a few times. V is TRBV30 and J is TRBJ1-2, with TRBD1 as a possible D gene (5 bases). The CDR3 spans 17 residues. Trimming took 2 bases from V and 3 from J, leaving 22 bases between them. CDR1 is GTSNPN and CDR2 is SVGIG in the germline V gene (reference sequence). The CDR3 DNA reads as TGTGCCTGGAGTTGGGGAGCCGACAGCCCAGTCTACTATGGCTACACCTTC. Translated: CAWSWGADSPVYYGYTF. The full variable domain, completed using reference TRBV30 and TRBJ1-2, is SQTIHQWPATLVQPVGSPLSLECTVEGTSNPNLYWYRQAAGRGLQLLFYSVGIGQISSEVPQNLSASRPQDRQFILSSKKLLLSDSGFYLCAWSWGADSPVYYGYTFGSGTRLTVV.

The sample holds a few counts of this clonotype. CDR3 protein: CSVEDPSQGSGNTIYF. The CDR3 nucleotides are TGCAGCGTTGAAGATCCGTCACAGGGAAGTGGAAACACCATATATTTT. The V call is TRBV29-1, the J call TRBJ1-3; D perhaps matches TRBD1 (6 bases). With 0 bases removed from V and 3 bases from J, the gap between germline ends came to 15 bases. The germline CDR1 and CDR2 sequences are SQVTM and ANQGSEA. CDR3 length: 16 amino acids.